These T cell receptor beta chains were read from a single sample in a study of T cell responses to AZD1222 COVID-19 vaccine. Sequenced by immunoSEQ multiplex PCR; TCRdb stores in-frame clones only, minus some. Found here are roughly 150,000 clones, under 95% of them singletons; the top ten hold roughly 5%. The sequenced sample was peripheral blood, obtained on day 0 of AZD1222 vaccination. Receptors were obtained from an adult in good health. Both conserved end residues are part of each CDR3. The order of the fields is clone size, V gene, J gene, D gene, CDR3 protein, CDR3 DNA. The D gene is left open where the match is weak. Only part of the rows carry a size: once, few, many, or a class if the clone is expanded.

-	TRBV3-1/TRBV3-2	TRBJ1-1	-	CASRPREKNTEAFF	TGTGCCAGCAGACCTCGGGAGAAGAACACTGAAGCTTTCTTT
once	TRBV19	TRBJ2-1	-	CASSIRGWSSYNEQFF	TGTGCCAGTAGTATCCGAGGCTGGAGCTCCTACAATGAGCAGTTCTTC
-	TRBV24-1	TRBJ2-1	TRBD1	CATAEGGQGHNEQFF	TGTGCCACCGCTGAAGGGGGACAGGGACACAATGAGCAGTTCTTC
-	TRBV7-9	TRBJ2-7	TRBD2	CASSLGNSGRLYEQYF	TGTGCCAGCAGCTTAGGTAATAGCGGGAGACTGTACGAGCAGTACTTC
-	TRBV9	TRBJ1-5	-	CASSVGTGNQPQHF	TGTGCCAGCAGCGTAGGCACAGGCAATCAGCCCCAGCATTTT
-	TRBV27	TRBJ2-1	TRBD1	CVNRGTYNEQFF	TGTGTCAACAGGGGAACCTACAATGAGCAGTTCTTC
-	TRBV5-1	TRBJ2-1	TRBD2	CASSLSGRAFNEQFF	TGCGCCAGCAGCCTCAGCGGGAGGGCCTTCAATGAGCAGTTCTTC
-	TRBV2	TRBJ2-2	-	CASSRGGTGELFF	TGTGCCAGCAGCAGAGGGGGGACCGGGGAGCTGTTTTTT
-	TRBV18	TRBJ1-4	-	CASSPEYSRTNEKLFF	TGTGCCAGCTCACCCGAATACTCCCGCACGAATGAAAAACTGTTTTTT
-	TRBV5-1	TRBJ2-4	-	CASRLRWGENIQYF	TGCGCCAGCAGGCTGCGGTGGGGGGAAAACATTCAGTACTTC
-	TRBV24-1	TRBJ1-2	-	CATSDLARNYGYTF	TGTGCCACCAGTGATTTAGCACGGAACTATGGCTACACCTTC
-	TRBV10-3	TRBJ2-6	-	CAIRETGANVLTF	TGTGCCATCAGAGAGACAGGGGCCAACGTCCTGACTTTC
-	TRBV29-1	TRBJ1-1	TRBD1	CSVPGQGRPEAFF	TGCAGCGTGCCGGGACAGGGGAGGCCTGAAGCTTTCTTT
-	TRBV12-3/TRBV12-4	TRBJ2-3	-	CASRGNSAHTQYF	TGTGCCAGCAGGGGAAACTCCGCTCATACGCAGTATTTT
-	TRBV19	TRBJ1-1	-	CASSIGRREVNTEAFF	TGTGCCAGTAGTATAGGTCGGCGGGAAGTGAACACTGAAGCTTTCTTT
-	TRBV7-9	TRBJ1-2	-	CASGGTTTTNYGYTF	TGTGCCAGTGGAGGGACTACGACTACTAACTATGGCTACACCTTC
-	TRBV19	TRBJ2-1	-	CASMAAHVLSYNEQFF	TGTGCCAGTATGGCAGCGCATGTCCTATCCTACAATGAGCAGTTCTTC
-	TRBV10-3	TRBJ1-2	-	CAISEGIQPNYGYTF	TGTGCCATCAGTGAGGGAATACAACCTAACTATGGCTACACCTTC
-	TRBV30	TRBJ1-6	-	CAWSVGSGAPLHF	TGTGCCTGGAGTGTAGGGTCAGGGGCACCCCTCCACTTT
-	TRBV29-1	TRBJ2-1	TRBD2	CSVELAGSYNEQFF	TGCAGCGTTGAATTAGCGGGGTCCTACAATGAGCAGTTCTTC
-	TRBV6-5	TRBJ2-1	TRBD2	CASSSSGGRRNNEQFF	TGTGCCAGCAGTTCCTCTGGCGGGAGGAGGAACAATGAGCAGTTCTTC
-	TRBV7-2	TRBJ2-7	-	CASSSQRSSYEQYF	TGTGCCAGCAGCTCTCAGCGTAGCTCCTACGAGCAGTACTTC
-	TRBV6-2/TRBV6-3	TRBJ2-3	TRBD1	CASSLRDRVTDTQYF	TGTGCCAGCAGTCTCCGGGACAGGGTCACAGATACGCAGTATTTT
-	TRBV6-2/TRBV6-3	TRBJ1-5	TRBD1	CASSFHRGPNQPQHF	TGTGCCAGCAGTTTTCACAGGGGGCCTAATCAGCCCCAGCATTTT
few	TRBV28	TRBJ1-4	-	CASRSSNEKLFF	TGTGCCAGCAGGTCTTCTAATGAAAAACTGTTTTTT